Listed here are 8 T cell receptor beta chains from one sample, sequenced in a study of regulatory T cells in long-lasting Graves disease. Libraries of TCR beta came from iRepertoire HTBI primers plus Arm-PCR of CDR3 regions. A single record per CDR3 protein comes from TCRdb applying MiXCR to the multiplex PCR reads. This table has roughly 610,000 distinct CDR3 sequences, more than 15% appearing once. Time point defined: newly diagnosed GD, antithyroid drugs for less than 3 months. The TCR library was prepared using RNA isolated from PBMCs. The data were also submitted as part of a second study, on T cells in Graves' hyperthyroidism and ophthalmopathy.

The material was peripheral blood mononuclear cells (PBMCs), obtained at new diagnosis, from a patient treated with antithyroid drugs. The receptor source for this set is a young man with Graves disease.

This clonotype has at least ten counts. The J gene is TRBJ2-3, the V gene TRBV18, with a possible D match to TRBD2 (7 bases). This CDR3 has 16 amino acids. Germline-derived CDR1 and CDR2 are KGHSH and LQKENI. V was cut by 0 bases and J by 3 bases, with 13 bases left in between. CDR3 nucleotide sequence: TGTGCCAGCTCACCACCGGGGGGGCATATGACAGATACGCAGTATTTT. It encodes CASSPPGGHMTDTQYF.

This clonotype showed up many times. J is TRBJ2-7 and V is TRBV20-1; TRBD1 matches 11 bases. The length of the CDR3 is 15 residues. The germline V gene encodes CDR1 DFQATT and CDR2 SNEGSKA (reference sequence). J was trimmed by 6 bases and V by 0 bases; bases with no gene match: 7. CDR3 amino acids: CSARDPGTGGVEQYF. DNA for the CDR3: TGCAGTGCTAGAGACCCGGGGACAGGGGGAGTCGAGCAGTACTTC.

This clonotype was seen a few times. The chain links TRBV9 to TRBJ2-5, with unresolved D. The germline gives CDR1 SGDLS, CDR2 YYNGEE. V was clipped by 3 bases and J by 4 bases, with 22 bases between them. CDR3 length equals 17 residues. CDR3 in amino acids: CASSARAASPVGETQYF. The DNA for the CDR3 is TGTGCCAGCAGCGCCCGGGCCGCTTCACCCGTTGGAGAGACCCAGTACTTC.

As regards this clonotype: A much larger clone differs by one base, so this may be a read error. CDR3 bases: TGTGCCAGCAGCGATTCCACCCTCGACACAGCGCGGTCCTACAATGAGCAGTTCTTC. Protein sequence: CASSDSTLDTARSYNEQFF. The chain recombines TRBV2 with TRBJ2-1, with D unclear. CDR1 is SNHLY, CDR2 FYNNEI, per germline. The CDR3 has 19 amino acids. The V and J ends lost 6 bases and 1 base respectively, with 25 bases between them.

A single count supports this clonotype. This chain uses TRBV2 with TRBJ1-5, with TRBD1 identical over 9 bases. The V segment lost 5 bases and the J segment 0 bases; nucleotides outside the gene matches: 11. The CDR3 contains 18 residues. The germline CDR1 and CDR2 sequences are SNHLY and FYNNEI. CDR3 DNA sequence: TGTGCCAGCAGTACCGGACAGGGGAGAGATTATAGCAATCAGCCCCAGCATTTT. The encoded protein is CASSTGQGRDYSNQPQHF.

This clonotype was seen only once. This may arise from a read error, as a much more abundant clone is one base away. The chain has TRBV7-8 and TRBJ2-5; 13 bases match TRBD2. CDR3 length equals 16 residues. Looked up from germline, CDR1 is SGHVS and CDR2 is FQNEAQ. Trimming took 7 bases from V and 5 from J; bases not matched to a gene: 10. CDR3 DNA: TGTGCCAGCATACGAGAGGGACTAGCGGGACGGGAGACCCAGTACTTC. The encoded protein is CASIREGLAGRETQYF.

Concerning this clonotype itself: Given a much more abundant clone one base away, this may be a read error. CDR3 protein: CANSSGRAVAYEQYF. CDR3 nucleotides: TGTGCCAACAGCTCCGGGAGGGCCGTCGCCTACGAGCAGTACTTC. The chain couples TRBV7-2 to TRBJ2-7; 8 bases fit TRBD2. This CDR3 comprises 15 residues. The germline gives CDR1 SGHTA, CDR2 FQGNSA.

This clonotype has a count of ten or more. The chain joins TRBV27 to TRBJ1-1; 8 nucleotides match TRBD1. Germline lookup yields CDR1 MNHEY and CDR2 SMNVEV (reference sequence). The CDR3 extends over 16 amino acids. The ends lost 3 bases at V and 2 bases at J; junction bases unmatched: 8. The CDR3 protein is CASSFNRGGFNTEAFF. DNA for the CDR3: TGTGCCAGCAGTTTTAACAGGGGGGGTTTCAACACTGAAGCTTTCTTT.